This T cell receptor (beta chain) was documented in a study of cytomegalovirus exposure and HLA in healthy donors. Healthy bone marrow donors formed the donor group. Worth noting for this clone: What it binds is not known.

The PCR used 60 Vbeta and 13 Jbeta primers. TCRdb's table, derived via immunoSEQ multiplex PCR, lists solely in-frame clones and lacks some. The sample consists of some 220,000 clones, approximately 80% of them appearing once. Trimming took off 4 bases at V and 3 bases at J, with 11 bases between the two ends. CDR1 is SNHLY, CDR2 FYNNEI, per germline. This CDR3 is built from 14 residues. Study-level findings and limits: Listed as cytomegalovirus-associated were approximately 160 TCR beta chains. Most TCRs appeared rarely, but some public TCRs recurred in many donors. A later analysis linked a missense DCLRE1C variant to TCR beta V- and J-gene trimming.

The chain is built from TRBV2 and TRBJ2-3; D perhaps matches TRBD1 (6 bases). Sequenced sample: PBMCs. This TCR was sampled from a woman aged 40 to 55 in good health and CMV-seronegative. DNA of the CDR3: TGTGCCAGCAGTGCACTCACAGGGACAGATACGCAGTATTTT. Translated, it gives CASSALTGTDTQYF. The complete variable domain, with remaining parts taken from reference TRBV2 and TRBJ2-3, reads EPEVTQTPSHQVTQMGQEVILRCVPISNHLYFYWYRQILGQKVEFLVSFYNNEISEKSEIFDDQFSVERPDGSNFTLKIRSTKLEDSAMYFCASSALTGTDTQYFGPGTRLTVL.